This T cell receptor beta chain was sequenced during a study of graft-versus-host responses after intestinal transplantation. Turning to the study itself: Tacrolimus and steroids were given for 3 to 4 years to all recipients after anti-thymocyte globulin induction.

In germline, CDR1 is MNHEY, CDR2 SVGAGI. The CDR3 totals 13 residues. Trimming pared 0 bases from V and 5 bases from J, leaving 5 bases between. Profiled with immunoSEQ multiplex PCR; TCRdb holds only in-frame clones, not every one. The sample has around 20,000 clones, 30% to 40% seen once. Responders labeled with CFSE (about 200,000) were plated with about 200,000 irradiated, violet-dye-labeled stimulators. The specimen comprised alloreactive CD8+ T cells from a mixed lymphocyte reaction culture, sampled before intestinal transplant. Documented subset: CFSE-low proliferating T cells sorted from roughly 6-day pre-transplant mixed lymphocyte reaction (GvH or HvG direction). The genes are TRBV6-5 and TRBJ1-5; D not resolved. This TCR derives from a human patient who received an intestinal transplant. CDR3 in amino acids: CASSYSSYQPQHF. The CDR3 coding sequence is TGTGCCAGCAGTTACTCGAGTTATCAGCCCCAGCATTTT.